This T cell receptor beta chain was sequenced in a study of read filtering for tumor transcriptome and immune sequencing (dated by TCRdb to 2018 to 2020). Notes on the research overall: The cohort consisted of 17 to 20 male and 14 female patients, with a mean age of 65.9 years and an age range of roughly 40 to 85. By revised international staging, eight or nine patients were R-ISS I, some 17 were R-ISS II and more than five were R-ISS III. Whole-transcriptome libraries were prepared with the TruSeq RNA Access Library Prep Kit after DNase treatment. Per sample, about 4.05 to 10.27 million TCR-region mapped reads were obtained with IR-seq, compared with only 85 to 1273 with RNA-seq. Using the same bone marrow samples, the study ran both targeted immune repertoire sequencing and bulk whole-transcriptome sequencing and then compared the TCR repertoires from each method. As a main aim, a read-filtering strategy for immune repertoire data was addressed, with the specific question being whether clonotypes supported by a single read should be removed.

The trim is 2 bases for V and 5 bases for J, with a gap of 13 bases between the germline ends. The CDR3 holds 15 amino acids from the cysteine to the phenylalanine. This entry keeps only the CDR3 DNA: 45 bases, framed from base 1. Taken from the germline V gene, the CDR1 and CDR2 loops are SGHRS and YFSETQ. Bone marrow was sampled from every patient at the time of active disease. Ficoll-Hypaque density gradient centrifugation was used to isolate bone marrow mononuclear cells. Myeloma plasma cells were removed and CD138-negative cells were obtained by negative selection following labeling with CD138 magnetic microbeads on a MACS separator. Purity of the isolated cells was checked by flow cytometry on an Attune NxT using CD138 antibodies. TRIzol reagent was used to extract total RNA, which was then quantified with a NanoDrop spectrophotometer. For each patient, paired RNA-seq and IR-seq were run on the CD138-negative bone marrow sample from that patient.

Overall study outcomes, separate from this receptor: Compared with RNA-seq, IR-seq captured clonotypes at much greater depth and more reliably, and a smaller IR-seq throughput was enough to identify most of the shared clonotypes. The sorted CD138-negative fraction was composed of a mixed bone marrow immune population rather than of purified T cells. In IR-seq, single-read clonotypes were about four fifths of clonotypes but 3% to 4% of total reads; in RNA-seq they were roughly 77% of clonotypes and less than 45% of reads. The correlation between IR-seq and RNA-seq shared clonotype proportions rose when single-read clonotypes were removed.

This clonotype was seen many times. Its antigen is not yet known. Base-call qualities are not available, and no considerably larger clone is one nucleotide away. The Immunoverse kit was used to build TCR libraries from about 400 ng RNA, with molecular barcoded adaptors covering alpha/delta and beta/gamma chains. TCR library preparation used the same RNA that went into transcriptome sequencing. An Illumina HiSeq 4000 with 2 x 150 cycles was used to sequence the TCR libraries. The original pipeline was this. Using MiXCR, which included quality filtering and error correction, TCR reads were aligned to human V, D, J and C references and then assembled into CDR3 clonotypes. Clonotype counts and gene usage diversity were analyzed with the tcR package in R. For inspection of raw mapping reads, RNA-seq reads were mapped by STAR aligner version 2.5.3a onto GRCh37 of the human genome. IR-seq fastq files were randomly downsampled with Seqtk 1.3 to test the effect of sequencing depth on detected clonotypes. TCRdb itself trimmed the public reads at Q25 with fastp, ran MiXCR and retained productive beta chains. One record per CDR3 amino acid sequence lists the most common genes and DNA. TCRdb's processing, not the authors', yielded these V and J calls. Present in this sample are 60,000 or so distinct CDR3 sequences, 15% to 20% of which were seen just once. The top ten constitute about a tenth of the sample.

This clonotype was obtained from a donor aged 40 or over with multiple myeloma. Sequenced material: a population of CD138-negative cells sorted from bone marrow. The intended sense of this specimen's cell subset or site label: bone marrow mononuclear cells depleted of CD138+ plasma/myeloma cells by negative magnetic selection. The chain employs TRBV5-1 and TRBJ2-2; TRBD1 could be the D gene, as 6 bases match. The nucleotide sequence reads as follows: TGCGCCAGCAGCTTAAGGGGTCAGGGGACCGGGGAGCTGTTTTTT. Its product reads: CASSLRGQGTGELFF.